Each of the 31 T cell receptor beta chains below was sequenced from the same sample in a study of blood T cell repertoires in COVID-19. Profiled with immunoSEQ multiplex PCR; TCRdb holds only in-frame clones, not every one. Here the sample spans 250,000 to 300,000 clones, 86% being singletons. Sequencing was carried out using peripheral blood. These receptor sequences come from a man aged 18 to 30 with active or convalescent COVID-19.

This clone has just one count. V is TRBV5-1 and J is TRBJ2-7; a possible D gene is TRBD2 (5 bases). Germline V gene lookup returns CDR1 SGHRS and CDR2 YFSETQ. V lost 3 bases, J lost 6 bases, and 16 bases lay in between. CDR3 length: 14 residues. This CDR3 reads CASSSDRSGGEQYF. CDR3 DNA sequence: TGCGCCAGCAGCTCAGATCGAAGCGGAGGCGAGCAGTACTTC.

The gene calls are TRBV6-5 and TRBJ1-2; D is ambiguous. The CDR3 runs to 13 residues. Germline assignment: CDR1 MNHEY and CDR2 SVGAGI. V dropped 5 bases and J dropped 6 bases, with 13 bases sitting between them. CDR3 bases: TGTGCCAGCAGTACTTCTTCCACAGATGGCTACACCTTC. Translation: CASSTSSTDGYTF.

This chain uses TRBV9 with TRBJ2-7, with a possible D match to TRBD1 (6 bases). The CDR3 has 15 amino acids. In germline, CDR1 is SGDLS, CDR2 YYNGEE. Trimming took 3 bases from V and 1 from J, leaving 14 bases between them. CDR3 amino acids: CASSGGPGVSYEQYF. CDR3 nucleotides: TGTGCCAGCAGCGGTGGGCCAGGGGTATCCTACGAGCAGTACTTC. The full variable domain, with the rest looked up from reference TRBV9 and TRBJ2-7, is DSGVTQTPKHLITATGQRVTLRCSPRSGDLSVYWYQQSLDQGLQFLIQYYNGEERAKGNILERFSAQQFPDLHSELNLSSLELGDSALYFCASSGGPGVSYEQYFGPGTRLTVT.

This clone came up once. The chain couples TRBV10-1 to TRBJ2-4; D unclear. Germline V lookup: CDR1 WNHNN, CDR2 SYGVQD (reference sequence). V was trimmed by 0 bases and J by 8 bases, leaving 11 bases between them. The CDR3 runs 14 residues. The CDR3 DNA follows: TGCGCCAGCAGTGAGTCTACACAAGAGGACATTCAGTACTTC. Residues: CASSESTQEDIQYF.

The rearrangement joins TRBV28 to TRBJ2-3, with D hard to call. V lost 4 bases to trimming and J lost 5 bases, with 16 bases between them. The CDR3 length is 15 residues. The germline V gene has CDR1 MDHEN and CDR2 SYDVKM. The CDR3 loop reads CASSSPPAGRDTQYF. In DNA form, the CDR3 reads TGTGCCAGCAGTTCCCCACCCGCAGGTCGAGATACGCAGTATTTT.

V is TRBV7-9 and J is TRBJ1-3; no reliable D call. Trimming removed 4 bases at V and 1 base at J, with 8 bases between. The CDR3 length is 14 residues. Per germline, CDR1 SEHNR and CDR2 FQNEAQ (reference sequence). The CDR3 protein is CASSSSGSGNTIYF. The CDR3 nucleotides read TGTGCCAGCAGCTCCTCCGGGTCTGGAAACACCATATATTTT.

This clone came up a few times. The V gene is TRBV10-2, the J gene TRBJ1-5, with 9 bases matching TRBD1. There are 15 residues in the CDR3. Germline CDR1 and CDR2: WSHSY and SAAADI. J was trimmed by 0 bases and V by 7 bases; bases with no gene match: 4. This CDR3 reads CASNGQGNSNQPQHF. CDR3 in DNA: TGCGCCAGCAATGGACAGGGGAATAGCAATCAGCCCCAGCATTTT.

J is TRBJ2-3 and V is TRBV6-1, with D tentatively TRBD2 (7 bases). Germline V CDR1 and CDR2: MNHNS, SASEGT. CDR3 length: 14 amino acids. The V end was cut by 1 base, the J end by 10 bases, with 15 bases between. In DNA form, the CDR3 reads TGTGCCAGCAGTGAAGGGGGGGGCGAAACGCCGCAGTATTTT. Its protein product is CASSEGGGETPQYF.

The rearrangement links TRBV12-3 or TRBV12-4 to TRBJ2-3; TRBD1 matches 10 bases. The CDR3 loop spans 12 amino acids. Trimming removed 8 bases from V and 4 bases from J; junction bases left unmatched: 0. Here the CDR3 reads CASGTGADTQYF. The CDR3, as DNA: TGTGCCAGCGGGACAGGGGCAGATACGCAGTATTTT.

The chain joins TRBV30 to TRBJ2-1; 8 bases line up with TRBD2. CDR3 size: 12 residues. V lost 3 bases, J lost 5 bases, and 0 bases stayed unmatched. Germline V gene lookup returns CDR1 GTSNPN and CDR2 SVGIG (reference sequence). DNA of the CDR3: TGTGCCTGGAGCGGGAGGGACAATGAGCAGTTCTTC. This translates into CAWSGRDNEQFF.

Turning to this clone: The same CDR3 can be traced to other DNA sequences in this sample. The gene calls are TRBV19 and TRBJ2-3; a possible D gene is TRBD2 (6 bases). The CDR3 is 14 residues long. Trimming shortened V by 1 base and J by 3 bases, and 8 bases separated the two germline ends. Germline V lookup: CDR1 LNHDA, CDR2 SQIVND (reference sequence). CDR3 amino acids: CASSIAGSTDTQYF. DNA of the CDR3: TGTGCCAGTAGTATAGCCGGGAGTACAGATACGCAGTATTTT.

This sequence joins TRBV28 and TRBJ2-2; no definite D call. There are 13 residues in the CDR3. With 8 bases removed from V and 7 bases from J, the gap between germline ends came to 14 bases. Germline V gives CDR1 MDHEN, CDR2 SYDVKM. Here the CDR3 DNA reads TGTGCCAGCGCTGCAGGATTGAGCGGGGAGCTGTTTTTT. It codes for CASAAGLSGELFF.

This clone was detected once. The chain couples TRBV21-1 to TRBJ1-5. TRBV21-1 is termed a pseudogene. This CDR3 is 14 amino acids long. The CDR3: CASSCGRINQPQHF. In nucleotides, the CDR3 is TGTGCCAGCAGTTGCGGTAGAATAAATCAGCCCCAGCATTTT.

The table lists this clone with a count of one. V gene TRBV27 combines with J gene TRBJ2-7; 7 bases align to TRBD1. V lost 6 bases to trimming and J lost 0 bases; unmatched junction nucleotides: 5. The germline CDR1 and CDR2 sequences are MNHEY and SMNVEV (reference sequence). The CDR3 extends over 14 amino acids. The CDR3 is CASRTGTDSYEQYF. DNA for the CDR3: TGTGCCAGCAGGACCGGGACAGACTCCTACGAGCAGTACTTC.

The V gene is TRBV24-1, the J gene TRBJ2-3; possibly TRBD2 for D (6 bases). Trimming cost V 4 bases and J 9 bases, with 13 bases left between them. This CDR3 comprises 13 residues. CDR1 is KGHDR and CDR2 is SFDVKD in the germline V gene. CDR3 region: CATSERWGDTQYF. The DNA of the CDR3 is TGTGCCACCAGTGAAAGATGGGGGGACACGCAGTATTTT.

With respect to this clone: Within the sample, other DNA sequences also encode this same CDR3. This chain uses TRBV7-9 with TRBJ1-3; the match to TRBD1 covers 7 bases. Per germline, CDR1 SEHNR and CDR2 FQNEAQ (reference sequence). V shed 3 bases and J 2 bases; nucleotides not matched to a gene: 4. The CDR3 spans 15 residues. In DNA, the CDR3 is TGTGCCAGCAGCTTTGGGCAGGGGGCTGGAAACACCATATATTTT. Translating it yields CASSFGQGAGNTIYF.

V gene TRBV12-3 or TRBV12-4 combines with J gene TRBJ1-1; D remains ambiguous. This CDR3 is built from 13 residues. V was pared by 3 bases and J by 3 bases, with 8 bases between. The CDR3, as DNA: TGTGCCAGCAGTTTGGGGAGGGACACTGAAGCTTTCTTT. It specifies CASSLGRDTEAFF.

The rearrangement uses TRBV27 and TRBJ1-1; TRBD1 matches at 8 bases. Trimming removed 6 bases from V and 3 bases from J; junction bases left unmatched: 6. This CDR3 has 14 residues. CDR1 MNHEY and CDR2 SMNVEV come from the germline V gene (reference sequence). CDR3 loop: CASRSGGVDTEAFF. CDR3 coding DNA: TGTGCCAGCAGGTCAGGGGGCGTCGACACTGAAGCTTTCTTT.

V gene TRBV28 combines with J gene TRBJ2-6; 7 nucleotides align to TRBD1. Germline V gives CDR1 MDHEN, CDR2 SYDVKM. This CDR3 has 19 residues. V was clipped by 1 base and J by 0 bases; unmatched bases: 9. CDR3 bases: TGTGCCAGCAGTTTATATGTGGGGACAGTCAGCTCTGGGGCCAACGTCCTGACTTTC. Translated, it gives CASSLYVGTVSSGANVLTF. Full variable domain (remainder filled in from reference TRBV28 and TRBJ2-6): DVKVTQSSRYLVKRTGEKVFLECVQDMDHENMFWYRQDPGLGLRLIYFSYDVKMKEKGDIPEGYSVSREKKERFSLILESASTNQTSMYLCASSLYVGTVSSGANVLTFGAGSRLTVL.

V usage is TRBV24-1 and J usage is TRBJ2-5, with a weak D call TRBD1 (6 bases). Trimming shortened V by 5 bases and J by 3 bases, and 9 bases separated the two germline ends. Germline CDR1 is KGHDR and CDR2 is SFDVKD. The CDR3 extends over 13 amino acids. The CDR3 DNA reads as TGTGCCACCAGTGGAGGGGGAGAAGAGACCCAGTACTTC. Its protein is CATSGGGEETQYF.

In this sample, this clone turned up a few times. This chain uses TRBV13 with TRBJ1-4, with D possibly TRBD1 on 6 matching bases. The V end was cut by 2 bases, the J end by 8 bases, with 12 bases between. The CDR3 extends over 14 amino acids. The V gene's germline CDR1 is PRHDT and CDR2 FYEKMQ (reference sequence). The CDR3 sequence: CASSLSGGREKLFF. CDR3 DNA: TGTGCCAGCAGCTTATCGGGGGGCCGGGAAAAACTGTTTTTT.

The rearrangement links TRBV5-5 to TRBJ1-6; possible D gene TRBD1, 5 bases. The CDR3 has 16 amino acids. Germline CDR1 SGHKS, CDR2 YYEKEE (reference sequence). V shed 4 bases and J shed 10 bases, with 21 bases lying between them. The CDR3 spells CASSLFSGGGGSPLHF. In DNA, the CDR3 is TGTGCCAGCAGCCTCTTCTCCGGGGGAGGTGGCTCACCCCTCCACTTT.

This clone showed up many times. V gene TRBV6-6 combines with J gene TRBJ1-3; D gene unclear. V was shortened by 0 bases and J by 4 bases, with 10 bases between the two germline ends. In germline, CDR1 is MNHNY, CDR2 SVGAGI (reference sequence). The CDR3 is 15 amino acids. CDR3 in amino acids: CASSYSTGFGNTIYF. CDR3 sequence (DNA): TGTGCCAGCAGTTACTCGACGGGGTTCGGAAACACCATATATTTT.

The V call is TRBV14, the J call TRBJ2-3, with D possibly TRBD1 on 6 matching bases. CDR3 size: 17 residues. Trimming removed 4 bases at V and 2 bases at J, with 19 bases between. The germline V gene has CDR1 SGHDN and CDR2 FVKESK. The CDR3, as DNA: TGTGCCAGCAGCCCATACAGGGTAACACCATTCACAGATACGCAGTATTTT. It specifies CASSPYRVTPFTDTQYF.

The chain employs TRBV9 and TRBJ1-3, with a weak D call TRBD1 (5 bases). The germline V gene has CDR1 SGDLS and CDR2 YYNGEE. This CDR3 region has 15 residues. Trimming removed 4 bases at V and 0 bases at J, with 11 bases between. CDR3 nucleotides: TGTGCCAGCAGCACCGACAGCCACTCTGGAAACACCATATATTTT. It encodes CASSTDSHSGNTIYF. Supplemented by reference TRBV9 and TRBJ1-3, the full variable domain reads DSGVTQTPKHLITATGQRVTLRCSPRSGDLSVYWYQQSLDQGLQFLIQYYNGEERAKGNILERFSAQQFPDLHSELNLSSLELGDSALYFCASSTDSHSGNTIYFGEGSWLTVV.

The chain uses TRBV12-3 or TRBV12-4 and TRBJ1-3, with D perhaps matching TRBD1 (6 bases). V was clipped by 5 bases and J by 3 bases, with 8 bases between them. The CDR3 runs to 13 residues. In DNA, the CDR3 is TGTGCCAGCAGTATGGACAGTGGAAACACCATATATTTT. It encodes CASSMDSGNTIYF.

V is TRBV30 and J is TRBJ2-2, with TRBD2 identical over 7 bases. This CDR3 comprises 14 residues. After removal of 4 bases from V and 0 bases from J, the junction contained 2 bases not matched to a gene. Germline assignment: CDR1 GTSNPN and CDR2 SVGIG (reference sequence). Here the CDR3 reads CAWKRGPNTGELFF. CDR3 DNA sequence: TGTGCCTGGAAGCGGGGACCGAACACCGGGGAGCTGTTTTTT.

J is TRBJ1-3 and V is TRBV28, with D unresolved. The CDR3 runs 13 residues. The germline gives CDR1 MDHEN, CDR2 SYDVKM. Trimming stripped 4 bases from V and 4 bases from J, with 8 bases between. CDR3: CASSYQRGNTIYF. As DNA, the CDR3 is TGTGCCAGCAGTTACCAGAGGGGAAACACCATATATTTT.

The chain links TRBV2 to TRBJ2-5; 7 bases fit TRBD1. Trimming cost V 3 bases and J 5 bases; bases outside gene matches: 0. CDR1 is SNHLY, CDR2 FYNNEI, per germline. There are 12 residues in the CDR3. The CDR3 region is CASSDRGETQYF. The CDR3 DNA is TGTGCCAGCAGTGACAGGGGGGAGACCCAGTACTTC. Full variable domain (rest looked up from reference TRBV2 and TRBJ2-5): EPEVTQTPSHQVTQMGQEVILRCVPISNHLYFYWYRQILGQKVEFLVSFYNNEISEKSEIFDDQFSVERPDGSNFTLKIRSTKLEDSAMYFCASSDRGETQYFGPGTRLLVL.

The rearrangement uses TRBV7-2 and TRBJ2-1; 10 bases agree with TRBD1. Losses at the gene ends were 4 bases for V and 6 bases for J; bases not matched to a gene: 6. The CDR3 runs to 15 residues. Germline CDR1 and CDR2: SGHTA and FQGNSA. This chain's CDR3 is CASSWGQGWGNEQFF. CDR3 coding DNA: TGTGCCAGCAGCTGGGGACAGGGGTGGGGCAATGAGCAGTTCTTC.

The gene calls are TRBV25-1 and TRBJ2-4, with 9 bases that match TRBD1. Germline V CDR1 and CDR2: MGHDK, SYGVNS. The J segment lost 7 bases and the V segment lost 5 bases, leaving 3 bases of the junction unmatched. The length of the CDR3 is 13 residues. CDR3 in DNA: TGTGCCAGCAGTCCCACAGGGGGCAACATTCAGTACTTC. This sequence encodes CASSPTGGNIQYF. Full variable domain (missing parts from reference TRBV25-1 and TRBJ2-4): EADIYQTPRYLVIGTGKKITLECSQTMGHDKMYWYQQDPGMELHLIHYSYGVNSTEKGDLSSESTVSRIRTEHFPLTLESARPSHTSQYLCASSPTGGNIQYFGAGTRLSVL.